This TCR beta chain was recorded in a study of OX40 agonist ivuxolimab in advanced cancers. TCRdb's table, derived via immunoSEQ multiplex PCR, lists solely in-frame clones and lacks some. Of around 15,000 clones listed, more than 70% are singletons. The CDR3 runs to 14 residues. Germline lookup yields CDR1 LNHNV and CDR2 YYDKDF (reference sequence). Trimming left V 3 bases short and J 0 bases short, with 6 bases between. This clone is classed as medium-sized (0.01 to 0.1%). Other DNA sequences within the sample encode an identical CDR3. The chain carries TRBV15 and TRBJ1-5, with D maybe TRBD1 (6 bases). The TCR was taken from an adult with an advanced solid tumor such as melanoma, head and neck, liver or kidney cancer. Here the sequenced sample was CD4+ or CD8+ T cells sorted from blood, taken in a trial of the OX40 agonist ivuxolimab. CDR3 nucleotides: TGTGCCACCAGCAGGGACAGTAGCAATCAGCCCCAGCATTTT. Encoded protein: CATSRDSSNQPQHF.